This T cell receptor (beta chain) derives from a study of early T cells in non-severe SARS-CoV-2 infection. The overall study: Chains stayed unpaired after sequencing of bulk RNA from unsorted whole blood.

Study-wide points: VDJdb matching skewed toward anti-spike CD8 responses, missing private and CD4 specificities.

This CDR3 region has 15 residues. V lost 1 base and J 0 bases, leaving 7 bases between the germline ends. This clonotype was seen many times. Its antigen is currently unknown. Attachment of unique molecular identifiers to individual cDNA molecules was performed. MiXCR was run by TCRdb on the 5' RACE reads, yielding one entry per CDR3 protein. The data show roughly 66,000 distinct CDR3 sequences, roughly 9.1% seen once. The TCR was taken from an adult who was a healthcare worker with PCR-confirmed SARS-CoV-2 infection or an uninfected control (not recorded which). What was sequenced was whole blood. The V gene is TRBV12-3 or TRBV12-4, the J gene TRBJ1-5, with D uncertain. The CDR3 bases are TGTGCCAGCAGTTTAGGGGGTTATAGCAATCAGCCCCAGCATTTT. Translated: CASSLGGYSNQPQHF.